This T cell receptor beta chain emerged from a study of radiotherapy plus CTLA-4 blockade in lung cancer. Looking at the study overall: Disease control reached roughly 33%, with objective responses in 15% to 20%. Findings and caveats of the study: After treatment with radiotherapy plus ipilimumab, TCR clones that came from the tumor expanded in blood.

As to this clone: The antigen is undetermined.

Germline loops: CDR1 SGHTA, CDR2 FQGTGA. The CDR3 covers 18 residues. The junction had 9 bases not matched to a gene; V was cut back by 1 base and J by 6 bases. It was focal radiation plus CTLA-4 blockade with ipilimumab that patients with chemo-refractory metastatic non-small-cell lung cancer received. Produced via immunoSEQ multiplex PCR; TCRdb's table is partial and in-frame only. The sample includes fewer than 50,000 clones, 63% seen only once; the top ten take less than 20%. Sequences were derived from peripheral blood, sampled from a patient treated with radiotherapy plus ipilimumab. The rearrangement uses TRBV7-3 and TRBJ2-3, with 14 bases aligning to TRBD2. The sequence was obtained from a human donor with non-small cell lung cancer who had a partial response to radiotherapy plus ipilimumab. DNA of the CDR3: TGTGCCAGCAGCTTAAAAGTAGGACTAGCGGGAGGTCAGGATACGCAGTATTTT. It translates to CASSLKVGLAGGQDTQYF.